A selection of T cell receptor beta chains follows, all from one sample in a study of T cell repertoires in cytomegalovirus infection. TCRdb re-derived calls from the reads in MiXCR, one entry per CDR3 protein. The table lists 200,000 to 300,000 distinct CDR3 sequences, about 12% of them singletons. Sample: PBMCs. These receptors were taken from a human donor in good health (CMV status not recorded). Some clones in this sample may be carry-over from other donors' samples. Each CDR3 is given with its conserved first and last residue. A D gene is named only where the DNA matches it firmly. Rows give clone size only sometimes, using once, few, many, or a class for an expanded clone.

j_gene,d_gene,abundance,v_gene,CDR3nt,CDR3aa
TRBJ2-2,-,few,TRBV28,TGTGCCAGCACCGAAAACAGGGACACCGGGGAGCTGTTTTTT,CASTENRDTGELFF
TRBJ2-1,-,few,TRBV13,TGTGCCAGCCGAGTGGGTGGCTACCTAAAGCAGTTCTTC,CASRVGGYLKQFF
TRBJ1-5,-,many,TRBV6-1,TGTGCCAGACTCCCACCCCGGCCCCAGCATTTT,CARLPPRPQHF
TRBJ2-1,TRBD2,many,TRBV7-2,TGTGCCAGCAGCACCAGACTAGCGACCCATGAGCAGTTCTTC,CASSTRLATHEQFF
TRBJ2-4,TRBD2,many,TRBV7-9,TGTGCCAGCAGCCGGACTAGCGGGAGAGAAAACATTCAGTACTTC,CASSRTSGRENIQYF
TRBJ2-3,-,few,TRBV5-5,TGTGCCAGCAGCTTGGAAGGGGGCACAGATACGCAGTATTTT,CASSLEGGTDTQYF
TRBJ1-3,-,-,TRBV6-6,TGTGCCAGCACCTACGGATCCATCTCTGGAAACACCATATATTTT,CASTYGSISGNTIYF
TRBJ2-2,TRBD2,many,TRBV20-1,TGCAGTGTCTCACTAGCGGGAGGTGACACCGGGGAGCTGTTTTTT,CSVSLAGGDTGELFF
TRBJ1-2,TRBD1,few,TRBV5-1,TGCGCCAGCAGCCTGGAGGGACAGGGGGGAAACTATGGCTACACCTTC,CASSLEGQGGNYGYTF
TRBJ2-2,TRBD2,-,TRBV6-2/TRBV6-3,TGTGCCAGCAGGACTAGCGGGAACGGGGAGCTGTTTTTT,CASRTSGNGELFF
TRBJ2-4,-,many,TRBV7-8,TGTGCCAGCAGCGCCCAGACAGAAAACATTCAGTACTTC,CASSAQTENIQYF
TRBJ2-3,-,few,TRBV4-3,TGCGCCAGCAGCCAGTTATGGCCTAGCACAGATACGCAGTATTTT,CASSQLWPSTDTQYF
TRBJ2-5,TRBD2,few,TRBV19,TGTGCCAGTAGTATGGGGACTAGCAAGGAGACCCAGTACTTC,CASSMGTSKETQYF
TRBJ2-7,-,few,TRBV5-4,TGTGCCAGCAGCCCCTCCACTACAGTGACCTCCTACGAGCAGTACTTC,CASSPSTTVTSYEQYF
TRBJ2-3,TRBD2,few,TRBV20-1,TGCAGTGCTAGGTCTCCGGGGGGACCCACAGATACGCAGTATTTT,CSARSPGGPTDTQYF
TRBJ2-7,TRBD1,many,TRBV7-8,TGTGCCAGCAGCAGAACGGGACAGCCTCTCTCCTACGAGCAGTACTTC,CASSRTGQPLSYEQYF
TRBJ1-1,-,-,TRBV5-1,TGCGCCAGCAGCTTACAGGGAAGGGACACTGAAGCTTTCTTT,CASSLQGRDTEAFF
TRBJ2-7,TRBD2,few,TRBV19,TGTGCCAGTAGAATAGCGGGAGGAGATTACGAGCAGTACTTC,CASRIAGGDYEQYF
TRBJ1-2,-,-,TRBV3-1,TGTGCCAGCAGCCAAGAGATAGAGCGAACCTATGGCTACACCTTC,CASSQEIERTYGYTF